This TCR beta chain was obtained from a study of identical twins. A universal primer site came from template switching; cDNA carried unique molecular identifiers. TCRdb re-analysed the 5' RACE reads in MiXCR, keeping a single row per CDR3 protein. The table includes hundreds of thousands of distinct CDR3 sequences, around 5.7% detected once. At least ten counts were recorded for this clonotype. Trimming cost V 6 bases and J 7 bases, with 13 bases left between them. Germline V CDR1 and CDR2: SQVTM, ANQGSEA. The CDR3 is made up of 12 amino acids. This clonotype originated in a man younger than 35 in good health. This chain links TRBV29-1 with TRBJ2-1; D possibly corresponds to TRBD2 (5 bases). Sequencing input: naive T cells sorted from blood. The CDR3 nucleotides read TGCAGCGTGGCCCTTCGGGGTAATGAGCAGTTCTTC. It specifies CSVALRGNEQFF.